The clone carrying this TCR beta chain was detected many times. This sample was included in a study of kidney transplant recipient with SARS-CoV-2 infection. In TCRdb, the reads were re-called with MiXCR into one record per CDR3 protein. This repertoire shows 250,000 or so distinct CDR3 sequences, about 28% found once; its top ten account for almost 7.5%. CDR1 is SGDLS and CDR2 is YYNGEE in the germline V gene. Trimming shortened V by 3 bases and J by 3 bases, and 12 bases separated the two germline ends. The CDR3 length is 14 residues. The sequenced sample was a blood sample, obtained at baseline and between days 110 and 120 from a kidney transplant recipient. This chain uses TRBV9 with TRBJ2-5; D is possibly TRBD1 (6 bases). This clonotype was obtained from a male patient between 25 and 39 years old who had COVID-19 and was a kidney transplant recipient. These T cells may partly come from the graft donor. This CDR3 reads CASSDGTYEETQYF. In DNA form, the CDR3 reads TGTGCCAGCAGCGACGGGACATACGAAGAGACCCAGTACTTC.